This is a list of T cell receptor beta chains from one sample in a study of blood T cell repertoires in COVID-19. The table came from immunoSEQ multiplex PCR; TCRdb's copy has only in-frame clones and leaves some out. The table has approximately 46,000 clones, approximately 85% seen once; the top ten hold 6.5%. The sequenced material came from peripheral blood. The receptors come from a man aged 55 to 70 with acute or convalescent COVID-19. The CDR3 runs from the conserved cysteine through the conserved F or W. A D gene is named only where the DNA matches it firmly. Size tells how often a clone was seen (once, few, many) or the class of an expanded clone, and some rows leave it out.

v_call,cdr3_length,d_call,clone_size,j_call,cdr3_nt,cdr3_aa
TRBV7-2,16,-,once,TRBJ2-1,TGTGCCAGCAGTCCCGGACTAAGAAGGTCCTACAATGAGCAGTTCTTC,CASSPGLRRSYNEQFF
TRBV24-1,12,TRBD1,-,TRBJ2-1,TGTGCCACCCAAAAGGGGGCCAATGAGCAGTTCTTC,CATQKGANEQFF
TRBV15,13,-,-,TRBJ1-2,TGTGCCACCAGCCCGAACAGGGACTATGGCTACACCTTC,CATSPNRDYGYTF
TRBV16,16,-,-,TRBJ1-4,TGTGCCAGCAGCCCGTACAGGGCTCCGGGGAATGAAAAACTGTTTTTT,CASSPYRAPGNEKLFF
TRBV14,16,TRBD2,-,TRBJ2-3,TGTGCCAGCAGCCCTCCGGGGACTAGCGGCACAGATACGCAGTATTTT,CASSPPGTSGTDTQYF
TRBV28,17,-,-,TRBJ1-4,TGTGCCAGCAGTTTAGTCTGGAGCGAGGAGGTTGGGGAAAAACTGTTTTTT,CASSLVWSEEVGEKLFF
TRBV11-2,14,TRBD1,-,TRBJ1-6,TGTGCCAGCAGCTTAGTCAGGGGGAATTCACCCCTCCACTTT,CASSLVRGNSPLHF
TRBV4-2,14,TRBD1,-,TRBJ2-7,TGTGCCAGCAGCCAAGGGACAGGCCCCTACGAGCAGTACTTC,CASSQGTGPYEQYF
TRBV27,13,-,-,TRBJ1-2,TGTGCCAGCAGTAAGACAGGATTCCGTGGCTACACCTTC,CASSKTGFRGYTF
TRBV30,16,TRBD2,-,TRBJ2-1,TGTGCCTGGAGTGTCTTTAGCGGGTACTCCTACAATGAGCAGTTCTTC,CAWSVFSGYSYNEQFF
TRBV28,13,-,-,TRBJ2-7,TGTGCCAGCACCGGGGGTGCGCCCTACGAGCAGTACTTC,CASTGGAPYEQYF
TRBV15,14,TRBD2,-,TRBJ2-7,TGTGCCACCAGGCTTAGCGGGAGCTCCTACGAGCAGTACTTC,CATRLSGSSYEQYF
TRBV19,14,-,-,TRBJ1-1,TGTGCCAGTAGCCGACAGGAGATGAACACTGAAGCTTTCTTT,CASSRQEMNTEAFF
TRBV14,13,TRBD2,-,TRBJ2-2,TGTGCCAGCAGTCAAGGACTAGGCGGGGAGCTGTTTTTT,CASSQGLGGELFF
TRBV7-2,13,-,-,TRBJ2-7,TGTGCCAGCAGCTTAGCAACAGCTTTAGAGCAGTACTTC,CASSLATALEQYF
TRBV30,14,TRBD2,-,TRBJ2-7,TGTGCCTGGAGTGTATTAGCGGGAGTTTACGAGCAGTACTTC,CAWSVLAGVYEQYF
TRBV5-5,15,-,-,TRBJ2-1,TGTGCCAGCAGCCCCCAGAGGGTGGAGGCGGATGAGCAGTTCTTC,CASSPQRVEADEQFF
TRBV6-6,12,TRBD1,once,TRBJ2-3,TGTGCCAGCAGACCCGGACAGGGTCCGCAGTATTTT,CASRPGQGPQYF
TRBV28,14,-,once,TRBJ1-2,TGTGCCAGCAGTTTTGGCCAGGGTCTAGGTGGCTACACCTTC,CASSFGQGLGGYTF
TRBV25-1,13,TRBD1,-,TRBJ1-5,TGTGCCAGCGGGGACAGGGGAGGTGGGCCCCAGCATTTT,CASGDRGGGPQHF
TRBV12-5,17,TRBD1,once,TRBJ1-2,TGTGCTAGTGGTCCCTGGACAGGGGGCTCCCGAGTGGAGGGCTACACCTTC,CASGPWTGGSRVEGYTF
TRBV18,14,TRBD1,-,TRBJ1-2,TGTGCCAGCTCACCTGGGACAGGGGAGAGCGGCTACACCTTC,CASSPGTGESGYTF
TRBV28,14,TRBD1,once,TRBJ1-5,TGTGCCATCGGGACAGGAGTTAGCAATCAGCCCCAGCATTTT,CAIGTGVSNQPQHF
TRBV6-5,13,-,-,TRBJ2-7,TGTGCCAGCACCCAAGGAATAGCAGGGGAGCAGTACTTC,CASTQGIAGEQYF
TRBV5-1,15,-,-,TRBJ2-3,TGCGCCAGCAGCTTGGAAGCGGCTAGCACAGATACGCAGTATTTT,CASSLEAASTDTQYF
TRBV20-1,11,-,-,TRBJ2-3,TGCAGTTCCTCGCAGTCAGATACGCAGTATTTT,CSSSQSDTQYF
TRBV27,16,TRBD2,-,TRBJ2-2,TGTGCCAGCAGAAGCCTAGCGGGAGGAGACACCGGGGAGCTGTTTTTT,CASRSLAGGDTGELFF
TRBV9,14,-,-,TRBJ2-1,TGTGCCAGCAGCGGTTACGGGACTGACAATGAGCAGTTCTTC,CASSGYGTDNEQFF
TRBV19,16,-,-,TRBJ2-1,TGTGCCAGTAGTGAGAGGACGGGGAGCTCCTACAATGAGCAGTTCTTC,CASSERTGSSYNEQFF
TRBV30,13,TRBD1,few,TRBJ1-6,TGTGCCTGGAGGCAAGGGGGCACATCACCCCTCCACTTT,CAWRQGGTSPLHF
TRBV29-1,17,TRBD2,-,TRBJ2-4,TGCAGCGTTGATACTAGCGGGAGGGCCGAGGCCAAAAACATTCAGTACTTC,CSVDTSGRAEAKNIQYF
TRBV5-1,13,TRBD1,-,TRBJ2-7,TGCGCCAGCAGCCACCCGGGACAGGGGTTACAGTACTTC,CASSHPGQGLQYF
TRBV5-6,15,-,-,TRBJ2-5,TGTGCCAGCAGCTTGATCTCAGGGTACCAAGAGACCCAGTACTTC,CASSLISGYQETQYF
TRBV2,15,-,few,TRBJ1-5,TGTGCCATCTCGGAGGGCTCCTATAGCAATCAGCCCCAGCATTTT,CAISEGSYSNQPQHF
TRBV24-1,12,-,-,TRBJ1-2,TGTGCCACCAGTGACCCACAGGCTGGCTACACCTTC,CATSDPQAGYTF
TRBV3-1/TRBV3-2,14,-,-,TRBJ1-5,TGTGCCAGCAGCCAAGATCGGAGGGACCAGCCCCAGCATTTT,CASSQDRRDQPQHF
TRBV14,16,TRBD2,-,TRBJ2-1,TGTGCCAGCAGCCAAGATCGAGGGGGCTTTAGCGGGAGCAGGATCTTC,CASSQDRGGFSGSRIF
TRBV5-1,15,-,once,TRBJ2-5,TGCGCCAGCAGCGTAGCCCCGGCAGGGCAAGAGGCCCAGTACTTC,CASSVAPAGQEAQYF
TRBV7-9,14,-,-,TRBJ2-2,TGTGCCAGCAGCTTAGTGTCTTCGGCCGGGGAGCTGTTTTTT,CASSLVSSAGELFF
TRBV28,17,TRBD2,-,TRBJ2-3,TGTGCCAGCAGTCCCCCCCGGGCTAGCGGATTGAAGGATACGCAGTATTTT,CASSPPRASGLKDTQYF
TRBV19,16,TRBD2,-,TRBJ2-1,TGTGCCAGTAGTGCCCCCGGGACTAGCGGTGGGGATGAGCAGTTCTTC,CASSAPGTSGGDEQFF
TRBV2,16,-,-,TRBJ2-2,TGTGCCAGCAGTGGGGCTCCGATAGGAAACACCGGGGAGCTGTTTTTT,CASSGAPIGNTGELFF
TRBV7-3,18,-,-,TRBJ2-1,TGTGCCAGCAGCTTAAGGATGGGGTTTACTAGCTCCTACAATGAGCAGTTCTTC,CASSLRMGFTSSYNEQFF
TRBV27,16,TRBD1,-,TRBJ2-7,TGTGCCAGCAGTTTATCACAGACAGGGAGAGTTTCCGAGCAGTACTTC,CASSLSQTGRVSEQYF
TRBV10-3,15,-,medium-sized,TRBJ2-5,TGTGCCATCAGTGAGAACAGGGAGAACCAAGAGACCCAGTACTTC,CAISENRENQETQYF
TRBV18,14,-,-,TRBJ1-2,TGTGCCAGCTCACACCGAGACCCAGGCCGTGGCTACACCTTC,CASSHRDPGRGYTF
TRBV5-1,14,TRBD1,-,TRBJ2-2,TGCGCCAGCGGGGACAGATCGAACACCGGGGAGCTGTTTTTT,CASGDRSNTGELFF
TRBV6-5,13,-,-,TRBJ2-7,TGTGCCAGCAGTACCCGATCCCGTACGGGGCAGTACTTC,CASSTRSRTGQYF
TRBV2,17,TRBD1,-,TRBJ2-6,TGTGCCAGCAGTCCCTCTGGGACAGGGAACGGGGCCAACGTCCTGACTTTC,CASSPSGTGNGANVLTF
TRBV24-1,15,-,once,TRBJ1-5,TGTGCCACCAGTGACACCGGACAGTACAATCAGCCCCAGCATTTT,CATSDTGQYNQPQHF
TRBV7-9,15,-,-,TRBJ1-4,TGTGCCAGCAGCTTATATGGGGAGGATTTAGGAAAACTGTTTTTT,CASSLYGEDLGKLFF
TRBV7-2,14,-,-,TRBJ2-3,TGTGCCAGCAGCCGCGGGGGCCCCACAGATACGCAGTATTTT,CASSRGGPTDTQYF